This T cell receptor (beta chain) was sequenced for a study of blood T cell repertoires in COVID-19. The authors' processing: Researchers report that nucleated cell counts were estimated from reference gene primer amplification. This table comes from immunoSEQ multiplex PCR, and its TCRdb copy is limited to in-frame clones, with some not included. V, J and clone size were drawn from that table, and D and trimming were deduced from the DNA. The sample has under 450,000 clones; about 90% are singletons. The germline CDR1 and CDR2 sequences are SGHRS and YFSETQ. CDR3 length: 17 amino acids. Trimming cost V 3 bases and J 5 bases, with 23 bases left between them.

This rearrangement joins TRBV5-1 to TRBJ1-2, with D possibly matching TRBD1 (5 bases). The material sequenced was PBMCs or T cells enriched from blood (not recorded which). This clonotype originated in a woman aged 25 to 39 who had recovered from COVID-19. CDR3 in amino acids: CASSSPSAGGPLYGYTF. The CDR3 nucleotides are TGCGCCAGCAGCTCGCCCTCAGCCGGGGGACCCCTTTATGGCTACACCTTC. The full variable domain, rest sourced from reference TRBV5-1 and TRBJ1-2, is KAGVTQTPRYLIKTRGQQVTLSCSPISGHRSVSWYQQTPGQGLQFLFEYFSETQRNKGNFPGRFSGRQFSNSRSEMNVSTLELGDSALYLCASSSPSAGGPLYGYTFGSGTRLTVV.